This T cell receptor (beta chain) was recorded in a study of blood T cell repertoires in COVID-19 (dated by TCRdb to 2018 to 2020). At the level of the whole study: Samples from collaborators originated in the United States, Italy and Spain and spanned both the acute and convalescent phases of COVID-19. A freely available public database, intended as a resource for researchers studying the immune response to SARS-CoV-2, is where the repertoires were released. The prospective study material was composed of cDNA or gDNA derived from T cells, B-cell-depleted T cells, or PBMCs. A de-identified subject ID, COVID-19 status, age in years and sex were almost always included in the sample metadata. Samples were obtained from the ongoing ImmuneRACE study (first 160 participants) and from 1,200 or so subjects provided by 6 global collaborators. HLA class I and class II types, where available, came from metadata supplied by the sample provider rather than from assay-based typing. Deeply sampled blood TCRbeta repertoires from subjects exposed to, actively infected with, or recovered from COVID-19 were included in the dataset. Overall study results and their limits: The amount of clinical and demographic metadata varied by source and participant and was provided uncurated.

The collaborating institutions used their own protocols to collect whole blood in K2EDTA tubes. For TCRbeta analysis, collaborator samples were shipped as frozen whole blood, as isolated PBMCs, or as DNA extracted from either sample type. TCRbeta CDR3 regions were amplified from genomic DNA by means of the immunoSEQ Assay, a bias-controlled multiplex PCR. The study's own analysis went as follows. The number of nucleated cells in each sample was estimated from the amplification of reference gene primers within the assay. To quantify the absolute abundance of each unique TCRbeta CDR3 rearrangement, sequence reads were collapsed and filtered. For each sample, productive Simpson clonality was calculated as the square root of Simpson's diversity index over productive rearrangements. Imported from immuneACCESS, the table was reduced by TCRdb to in-frame sequences with V and J called. These copies leave out some clones; in studies compared against another copy, an unresolved V gene accounts for under half, and the cause of the remainder is not known. The V and J calls and clone size were taken over from that table, and D and trimming were inferred from the DNA. Present in this sample are approximately 250,000 clones, 70% to 90% of which were seen just once. Of the sample, around 0.89% falls within the top ten clones.

A remark on this clone: Its antigen is unknown. Per-nucleotide qualities are absent, and no much larger clonotype sits a single base away.

The sample was peripheral blood. This receptor was taken from a man in his forties or fifties with acute or convalescent COVID-19.

Here is the DNA: TGTGCCAGCAGACGGGACAGGGGGGGCACTGAAGCTTTCTTT. Translation gives CASRRDRGGTEAFF. The chain couples TRBV27 to TRBJ1-1, and TRBD1 matches 11 of the central bases. CDR1 MNHEY and CDR2 SMNVEV were looked up in the germline V gene (reference sequence). Trimming leaves V shorter by 6 bases and J shorter by 4 bases, with the junction holding 4 bases beyond the gene matches. From the cysteine through the phenylalanine, the CDR3 covers 14 amino acids. Here the CDR3 DNA is all that survives: 42 bases in frame from base 1.